This entry lists 10 T cell receptor beta chains sequenced from one sample in a study of T cell responses to AZD1222 COVID-19 vaccine. Sequencing was performed with immunoSEQ multiplex PCR; in TCRdb, only in-frame clones are kept and a portion is missing. The repertoire holds 90,000 to 150,000 clones, with around 89% as singletons. The sequences come from peripheral blood, collected 28 days after the second AZD1222 dose. All receptors come from an adult who received the AZD1222 COVID-19 vaccine.

The chain joins TRBV5-6 to TRBJ1-6; 7 bases align to TRBD1. The CDR3 contains 17 residues. V lost 3 bases and J lost 3; bases outside the gene matches: 9. Germline-derived CDR1 and CDR2 are SGHDT and YYEEEE. CDR3 protein: CASSYGGGSVYNSPLHF. Here the CDR3 DNA reads TGTGCCAGCAGCTATGGAGGGGGCAGCGTCTATAATTCACCCCTCCACTTT. Complete variable domain (other parts from reference TRBV5-6 and TRBJ1-6): DAGVTQSPTHLIKTRGQQVTLRCSPKSGHDTVSWYQQALGQGPQFIFQYYEEEERQRGNFPDRFSGHQFPNYSSELNVNALLLGDSALYLCASSYGGGSVYNSPLHFGNGTRLTVT.

The V gene is TRBV7-2, the J gene TRBJ2-7; no clear D gene. With 5 bases removed from V and 0 bases from J, the gap between germline ends came to 14 bases. Germline V lookup: CDR1 SGHTA, CDR2 FQGNSA. The length of the CDR3 is 15 residues. The CDR3 is CASSRRVGPSYEQYF. CDR3 nucleotide sequence: TGTGCCAGCAGCCGCCGGGTAGGGCCCTCCTACGAGCAGTACTTC.

Details on this clone: Other DNA sequences in this specimen translate into the identical CDR3. The V gene is TRBV5-1, the J gene TRBJ1-2; 7 bases are shared with TRBD1. J was trimmed by 3 bases and V by 0 bases; bases with no gene match: 2. The CDR3 extends over 14 amino acids. The V gene's germline CDR1 is SGHRS and CDR2 YFSETQ. The CDR3, as DNA: TGCGCCAGCAGCTTGGCAGGGGGAGACTATGGCTACACCTTC. Encoded protein: CASSLAGGDYGYTF.

This clone turned up a few times. The V call is TRBV5-1, the J call TRBJ1-2; 8 nucleotides line up with TRBD1. Trimming cost V 4 bases and J 4 bases; bases outside gene matches: 6. There are 14 residues in the CDR3. Per germline, CDR1 SGHRS and CDR2 YFSETQ. The CDR3 DNA is TGCGCCAGCAGCACAGGACAGGGTTTCTATGGCTACACCTTC. This gives the protein CASSTGQGFYGYTF.

This chain uses TRBV19 with TRBJ2-1; TRBD2 matches 8 bases. Losses at the gene ends were 10 bases for V and 8 bases for J; bases not matched to a gene: 13. CDR1 is LNHDA, CDR2 SQIVND, per germline (reference sequence). This CDR3 region has 14 residues. This CDR3 reads CAIGDREGDDEQFF. CDR3 bases: TGTGCCATAGGAGATCGGGAGGGAGACGATGAGCAGTTCTTC.

The CDR3 DNA is TGTGCCAGCAGTCATGGACAGGTTAACTATGGCTACACCTTC. Translation gives CASSHGQVNYGYTF. The chain combines TRBV2 with TRBJ1-2; 7 bases match TRBD1. CDR1 is SNHLY, CDR2 FYNNEI, per germline. V shed 5 bases and J 1 base; nucleotides not matched to a gene: 4. The CDR3 consists of 14 residues.

The chain uses TRBV3-1 (or the pseudogene TRBV3-2) and TRBJ2-7, with TRBD2 matching 10 bases. V lost 4 bases, J lost 0 bases, and 3 bases stayed unmatched. The CDR3 runs 15 residues. CDR1 is LGHDT and CDR2 is YNNKEL in the germline V gene (reference sequence). For the CDR3, the DNA is TGTGCCAGCAGCCTCGTAGCGGGGGGCTCCTACGAGCAGTACTTC. This sequence encodes CASSLVAGGSYEQYF.

The rearrangement joins TRBV7-2 to TRBJ2-5; maybe TRBD2 (5 bases). Germline V gene sequence: CDR1 SGHTA, CDR2 FQGNSA. The CDR3 is made up of 15 amino acids. V was shortened by 2 bases and J by 5 bases, with 15 bases between the two germline ends. CDR3 sequence: CASSLSSDPGETQYF. For the CDR3, the DNA is TGTGCCAGCAGCTTAAGTTCAGACCCGGGGGAGACCCAGTACTTC.

The rearrangement joins TRBV7-7 to TRBJ2-2, with D tentatively TRBD1 or TRBD2 (5 bases each). Germline CDR1 reads SSHAT; CDR2 reads FNYEAQ (reference sequence). The CDR3 spans 15 residues. The CDR3 loop is CASAKGAGHTGELFF. CDR3 coding DNA: TGTGCTAGCGCTAAAGGGGCAGGGCACACCGGGGAGCTGTTTTTT.

Written as DNA, the CDR3 is TGCGCCAGCAGTGACTCCAGGGACGGTGAAAAACTGTTTTTT. It codes for CASSDSRDGEKLFF. V is TRBV10-1 and J is TRBJ1-4, with TRBD1 as a possible D gene (5 bases). V dropped 3 bases and J dropped 7 bases, with 12 bases sitting between them. The germline gives CDR1 WNHNN, CDR2 SYGVQD (reference sequence). The CDR3 extends over 14 amino acids.